The 24 T cell receptor beta chains in this list originate from one sample, sequenced in a study of cytomegalovirus exposure and HLA in healthy donors. PCR amplification relied on 60 Vbeta primers (plus 13 Jbeta primers). Clones were sequenced by immunoSEQ multiplex PCR, and TCRdb holds only the in-frame ones, with some missing. The sample comprises 100,000 to 150,000 clones, roughly 80% of which are singletons, and around 8.9% rests with the top ten. Sequencing used PBMCs. These receptors came from a young man in good health and CMV-seropositive.

The rearrangement joins TRBV10-1 to TRBJ2-1, with D perhaps matching TRBD1 (6 bases). V lost 0 bases, J lost 6 bases, and 9 bases lay in between. The CDR3 covers 14 residues. Germline loops: CDR1 WNHNN, CDR2 SYGVQD (reference sequence). Here the CDR3 DNA reads TGCGCCAGCAGTGAGTCCCTAGGGGGCAATGAGCAGTTCTTC. This encodes CASSESLGGNEQFF.

The J gene is TRBJ1-5, the V gene TRBV10-3; D is unresolved. Looked up from germline, CDR1 is ENHRY and CDR2 is SYGVKD. There are 12 residues in the CDR3. Trimming removed 1 base from V and 7 bases from J, with 5 bases in between. CDR3 protein: CAISEFGQPQHF. The CDR3 DNA sequence: TGTGCCATCAGTGAGTTCGGGCAGCCCCAGCATTTT.

The rearrangement joins TRBV4-1 to TRBJ1-5; perhaps TRBD1 as D (6 bases). The V end lost 1 base, the J end lost 3 bases, and 10 bases lay between the germline ends. Germline CDR1 reads MGHRA; CDR2 reads YSYEKL. The CDR3 extends over 15 amino acids. The chain's CDR3 is CASSQGTASNQPQHF. In DNA, the CDR3 is TGCGCCAGCAGCCAAGGGACAGCTTCCAATCAGCCCCAGCATTTT.

V is TRBV2 and J is TRBJ2-2; TRBD1 might be the D (6 bases). Germline V CDR1 and CDR2: SNHLY, FYNNEI. V was pared by 8 bases and J by 4 bases, with 17 bases between. CDR3 size: 15 residues. This CDR3 is CASVPGAPVTGELFF. As DNA, the CDR3 is TGTGCCAGCGTACCAGGGGCGCCCGTCACCGGGGAGCTGTTTTTT. The whole variable domain, filled in from reference TRBV2 and TRBJ2-2, reads EPEVTQTPSHQVTQMGQEVILRCVPISNHLYFYWYRQILGQKVEFLVSFYNNEISEKSEIFDDQFSVERPDGSNFTLKIRSTKLEDSAMYFCASVPGAPVTGELFFGEGSRLTVL.

The V gene is TRBV7-3, the J gene TRBJ2-2; 15 nucleotides line up with TRBD2. This CDR3 has 16 residues. After removal of 5 bases from V and 4 bases from J, the junction contained 2 bases not matched to a gene. The germline V gene has CDR1 SGHTA and CDR2 FQGTGA. CDR3 sequence reads: CASSQGLAGGTGELFF. The CDR3 bases are TGTGCCAGCAGCCAGGGACTAGCGGGGGGCACCGGGGAGCTGTTTTTT. The full variable domain, in which reference TRBV7-3 and TRBJ2-2 provide the parts outside the CDR3, is GAGVSQTPSNKVTEKGKYVELRCDPISGHTALYWYRQSLGQGPEFLIYFQGTGAADDSGLPNDRFFAVRPEGSVSTLKIQRTERGDSAVYLCASSQGLAGGTGELFFGEGSRLTVL.

This clone has only one observation. The chain employs TRBV2 and TRBJ1-2, with D perhaps TRBD1 (5 bases). Germline CDR1 SNHLY, CDR2 FYNNEI. Trimming shortened V by 4 bases and J by 7 bases, and 16 bases separated the two germline ends. This CDR3 is built from 14 residues. This chain's CDR3 is CASSGRAGLLGYTF. CDR3 DNA sequence: TGTGCCAGCAGTGGTAGGGCAGGGCTTCTTGGCTACACCTTC.

The rearrangement uses TRBV19 and TRBJ1-4, with D tentatively TRBD1 (5 bases). The V gene's germline CDR1 is LNHDA and CDR2 SQIVND (reference sequence). V was clipped by 11 bases and J by 0 bases, with 22 bases between them. CDR3 length: 17 amino acids. Here the CDR3 reads CASKKGLLKTTNEKLFF. DNA for the CDR3: TGTGCCTCCAAAAAGGGGCTGCTAAAGACAACTAATGAAAAACTGTTTTTT.

The rearrangement links TRBV5-1 to TRBJ2-7; D is unclear. The V gene's germline CDR1 is SGHRS and CDR2 YFSETQ. The CDR3 has 13 residues. With 4 bases removed from V and 0 bases from J, the gap between germline ends came to 8 bases. The CDR3, as DNA: TGCGCCAGCAGCCAGGCCGTCTCCTACGAGCAGTACTTC. It translates to CASSQAVSYEQYF.

In this sample, this clone turned up once. The V and J genes are TRBV7-3 and TRBJ2-6; D may be TRBD2 (6 bases). Germline CDR1 reads SGHTA; CDR2 reads FQGTGA. The CDR3 extends over 17 amino acids. The V end lost 2 bases, the J end lost 0 bases, and 11 bases lay between the germline ends. In nucleotides, the CDR3 is TGTGCCAGCAGCTTATACGGAGGGGACTCTGGGGCCAACGTCCTGACTTTC. Translating gives CASSLYGGDSGANVLTF.

V gene TRBV2 combines with J gene TRBJ1-6, with 7 bases identical to TRBD1. The ends lost 6 bases at V and 0 bases at J; junction bases unmatched: 5. Germline CDR1 SNHLY, CDR2 FYNNEI. This CDR3 is built from 16 residues. The CDR3 DNA sequence: TGTGCCAGCAGACAGGGGAAGAGCTCCTATAATTCACCCCTCCACTTT. It translates to CASRQGKSSYNSPLHF.

The V and J genes are TRBV5-1 and TRBJ2-2; TRBD2 agrees at 11 bases. The CDR3 has 18 amino acids. Germline V CDR1 and CDR2: SGHRS, YFSETQ. V shed 0 bases and J 2 bases; nucleotides not matched to a gene: 6. CDR3 sequence (DNA): TGCGCCAGCAGCTTGGTGGCTAGCGGGGGGCGAAACACCGGGGAGCTGTTTTTT. Translating gives CASSLVASGGRNTGELFF.

This chain connects TRBV28 to TRBJ2-6, with 9 nucleotides matching TRBD1. V lost 4 bases to trimming and J lost 2 bases; unmatched junction nucleotides: 3. This CDR3 region has 16 residues. Germline-derived CDR1 and CDR2 are MDHEN and SYDVKM. The CDR3 nucleotides read TGTGCCAGCAGTTCCCGGACAGGGGCTGGGGCCAACGTCCTGACTTTC. Its protein product is CASSSRTGAGANVLTF.

V gene TRBV4-1 combines with J gene TRBJ1-1; 9 nucleotides align to TRBD1. V was pared by 1 base and J by 5 bases, with 8 bases of the junction left unmatched. The germline V gene has CDR1 MGHRA and CDR2 YSYEKL. CDR3 length: 16 residues. The CDR3 nucleotides read TGCGCCAGCAGCCAAGCCCCTCGACAGGGGGGAACTGAAGCTTTCTTT. Amino acid sequence: CASSQAPRQGGTEAFF.

This chain joins TRBV2 and TRBJ1-6; 7 bases fit TRBD1. The germline V gene has CDR1 SNHLY and CDR2 FYNNEI. This CDR3 has 14 amino acids. The V gene end was trimmed by 6 bases and the J gene end by 14 bases; junction bases not matched to a gene: 13. CDR3 residues: CASRTGTAALALHF. The DNA of the CDR3 is TGTGCCAGCAGGACCGGGACAGCAGCCCTAGCCCTCCACTTT.

The chain is built from TRBV10-2 and TRBJ1-2, with unresolved D. The CDR3 contains 14 residues. The germline V and J ends were trimmed by 1 base and 7 bases, with 13 bases remaining between them. Germline V gene data show CDR1 as WSHSY and CDR2 as SAAADI. CDR3 protein: CASSEYGGFSGYTF. As DNA, the CDR3 is TGCGCCAGCAGTGAGTATGGAGGTTTCAGTGGCTACACCTTC.

The gene calls are TRBV14 and TRBJ2-7; TRBD1 matches at 7 bases. Germline V CDR1 and CDR2: SGHDN, FVKESK. The CDR3 totals 14 residues. With V trimmed by 1 base and J by 4 bases, 4 bases remained unmatched. The CDR3 reads CASSQVGGWYEQYF. The CDR3, as DNA: TGTGCCAGCAGCCAAGTAGGGGGCTGGTACGAGCAGTACTTC.

This chain joins TRBV10-1 and TRBJ2-1; TRBD2 matches at 8 bases. The ends lost 0 bases at V and 7 bases at J; junction bases unmatched: 8. Germline CDR1 reads WNHNN; CDR2 reads SYGVQD (reference sequence). This CDR3 region has 16 residues. The DNA of the CDR3 is TGCGCCAGCAGTGAGTCCAACGGGGGGGCAAGGAATGAGCAGTTCTTC. This translates into CASSESNGGARNEQFF.

The chain links TRBV19 to TRBJ2-7, with a possible D match to TRBD2 (6 bases). Deletions cut 1 base from V and 4 bases from J, with 11 bases between. The CDR3 sequence is 14 residues long. Germline values: CDR1 LNHDA, CDR2 SQIVND (reference sequence). The CDR3 DNA reads as TGTGCCAGTAGTATAGGGGACTCCCGATACGAGCAGTACTTC. It specifies CASSIGDSRYEQYF.

The V gene is TRBV19, the J gene TRBJ2-5; 10 bases are shared with TRBD1. The J call is doubtful: the DNA matches TRBJ2-7 better. CDR3 length: 15 residues. CDR1 LNHDA and CDR2 SQIVND come from the germline V gene (reference sequence). CDR3: CASSPWGQGMSEQYF. The CDR3 DNA is TGTGCCAGTAGTCCCTGGGGACAGGGGATGTCCGAGCAGTACTTC.

This clone has a single count. This chain connects TRBV2 to TRBJ1-5; TRBD1 is a possible D gene (5 bases). This CDR3 is built from 13 residues. The V and J ends lost 8 bases and 4 bases respectively, with 12 bases between them. In germline, CDR1 is SNHLY, CDR2 FYNNEI. As DNA, the CDR3 is TGTGCCAGCTCAAGGGAGGGGAATCAGCCCCAGCATTTT. This codes for CASSREGNQPQHF.

CDR3 sequence: CASSLALNTGELFF. The CDR3 DNA is TGTGCCAGCAGCTTAGCCTTGAACACCGGGGAGCTGTTTTTT. The chain employs TRBV7-8 and TRBJ2-2; D unresolved. This CDR3 is built from 14 residues. Germline-derived CDR1 and CDR2 are SGHVS and FQNEAQ. V shed 0 bases and J shed 1 base, with 3 bases lying between them.

This clone was detected once. V is TRBV11-3 and J is TRBJ2-5; 7 nucleotides align to TRBD2. After removal of 5 bases from V and 3 bases from J, the junction contained 3 bases not matched to a gene. The CDR3 extends over 13 amino acids. Germline-derived CDR1 and CDR2 are SGHNT and YENEEA. DNA for the CDR3: TGTGCCAGCAGCCCAAGCGGGGAAGAGACCCAGTACTTC. Its translation: CASSPSGEETQYF.

The V call is TRBV25-1, the J call TRBJ2-1; a weak D match, TRBD2 (5 bases). The CDR3 has 11 amino acids. Germline CDR1 reads MGHDK; CDR2 reads SYGVNS. V lost 8 bases and J 7 bases, leaving 9 bases between the germline ends. The DNA of the CDR3 is TGTGCCAGCTCTACTAGAAATGAGCAGTTCTTC. The encoded protein is CASSTRNEQFF.

The V gene is TRBV2, the J gene TRBJ1-5; no definite D call. Per germline, CDR1 SNHLY and CDR2 FYNNEI. The CDR3 sequence is 16 residues long. Trimming removed 3 bases at V and 4 bases at J, with 16 bases between. The CDR3 region is CASSDNSAGGNQPQHF. In DNA, the CDR3 is TGTGCCAGCAGTGATAATTCAGCAGGAGGAAATCAGCCCCAGCATTTT.